These 32 T cell receptor beta chains were all obtained from the same sample, sequenced in a study of blood T cell repertoires in COVID-19. The table came from immunoSEQ multiplex PCR; TCRdb's copy has only in-frame clones and leaves some out. The sample includes fewer than 95,000 clones, roughly nine tenths of them seen just once. The sequencing sample was made of peripheral blood. The receptors shown here come from a man aged 45-65 years with acute or convalescent COVID-19.

This chain uses TRBV11-3 with TRBJ2-7, with D perhaps matching TRBD1 (5 bases). Per the germline V gene, CDR1 is SGHNT and CDR2 is YENEEA. Trimming pared 1 base from V and 3 bases from J, leaving 7 bases between. The CDR3 extends over 13 amino acids. The CDR3 sequence: CASSLGGHYEQYF. The CDR3 bases are TGTGCCAGCAGCTTAGGCGGACACTACGAGCAGTACTTC.

V gene TRBV30 combines with J gene TRBJ2-4; 7 nucleotides align to TRBD2. Germline lookup yields CDR1 GTSNPN and CDR2 SVGIG (reference sequence). This CDR3 has 14 residues. The junction had 7 bases not matched to a gene; V was cut back by 0 bases and J by 8 bases. The CDR3 is CAWSVTGGGDIQYF. Written as DNA, the CDR3 is TGTGCCTGGAGTGTGACCGGGGGAGGGGACATTCAGTACTTC.

The chain has TRBV3-1 (or the pseudogene TRBV3-2) and TRBJ1-1, with 9 bases aligning to TRBD1. V dropped 3 bases and J dropped 11; count of bases not matched to a gene: 4. Germline CDR1 LGHDT, CDR2 YNNKEL (reference sequence). The CDR3 has 12 amino acids. The CDR3 DNA reads as TGTGCCAGCAGCCATACGACAGGGGGTGCTTTCTTT. This translates into CASSHTTGGAFF.

A few counts support this clone. The chain recombines TRBV4-1 with TRBJ1-6; 7 bases map to TRBD1. The CDR3 consists of 17 residues. Germline CDR1 and CDR2: MGHRA and YSYEKL. The J segment lost 10 bases and the V segment lost 0 bases, leaving 12 bases of the junction unmatched. CDR3: CASSQETRDREISPLHF. In DNA form, the CDR3 reads TGCGCCAGCAGCCAAGAAACTCGTGACAGGGAAATATCACCCCTCCACTTT.

V usage is TRBV7-6 and J usage is TRBJ2-7; 10 bases are shared with TRBD2. J gave up 3 bases and V 3 bases, and 5 bases lay outside the gene matches. This CDR3 region has 15 residues. CDR1 is SGHVS, CDR2 FNYEAQ, per germline. CDR3 sequence: CASSFERGGFYEQYF. CDR3 nucleotides: TGTGCCAGCAGCTTCGAGCGGGGGGGCTTCTACGAGCAGTACTTC.

V is TRBV9 and J is TRBJ2-3, with TRBD2 matching over 8 bases. This CDR3 has 18 amino acids. Germline CDR1 and CDR2: SGDLS and YYNGEE. V lost 0 bases, J lost 5 bases, and 14 bases stayed unmatched. The CDR3 nucleotides are TGTGCCAGCAGCGTAGCTGGCGGGGGTAGCGGGGCAGAAGATACGCAGTATTTT. Protein product: CASSVAGGGSGAEDTQYF.

V is TRBV6-5 and J is TRBJ1-5, with D possibly matching TRBD1 (5 bases). This CDR3 region has 12 residues. CDR1 MNHEY and CDR2 SVGAGI come from the germline V gene. The V end lost 7 bases, the J end lost 7 bases, and 11 bases lay between the germline ends. The CDR3 DNA follows: TGTGCCAGCACCACAAAGGGGCAGCCCCAGCATTTT. Encoded protein: CASTTKGQPQHF.

This clone occurred once. This sequence joins TRBV30 and TRBJ1-3; no clear D gene. This CDR3 spans 13 amino acids. The V gene lost 0 bases and the J gene lost 2 bases, with 5 bases spanning the gap. The germline V gene encodes CDR1 GTSNPN and CDR2 SVGIG (reference sequence). The CDR3 reads CAWSVLAGNTIYF. For the CDR3, the DNA is TGTGCCTGGAGTGTATTAGCTGGAAACACCATATATTTT. The full variable domain, its missing parts supplied by reference TRBV30 and TRBJ1-3, is SQTIHQWPATLVQPVGSPLSLECTVEGTSNPNLYWYRQAAGRGLQLLFYSVGIGQISSEVPQNLSASRPQDRQFILSSKKLLLSDSGFYLCAWSVLAGNTIYFGEGSWLTVV.

This sequence joins TRBV5-4 and TRBJ2-7; tentative D call: TRBD2 (6 bases). CDR3 length equals 14 residues. The germline CDR1 and CDR2 sequences are SGHNT and YYREEE (reference sequence). Trimming took off 4 bases at V and 3 bases at J, with 14 bases between the two ends. CDR3 coding DNA: TGTGCCAGCAGCATGGGACTCCTAGACTACGAGCAGTACTTC. Translation: CASSMGLLDYEQYF.

The chain joins TRBV3-1 (or the pseudogene TRBV3-2) to TRBJ2-2; maybe TRBD1 (6 bases). Trimming took 6 bases from V and 6 from J, leaving 11 bases between them. Germline CDR1 and CDR2: LGHDT and YNNKEL (reference sequence). This CDR3 region has 13 residues. The CDR3 sequence: CASRQQGPGELFF. The CDR3 nucleotides are TGTGCCAGCAGGCAACAGGGCCCCGGGGAGCTGTTTTTT.

The chain is built from TRBV2 and TRBJ1-5; 7 bases map to TRBD1. The CDR3 runs to 15 residues. J gave up 2 bases and V 6 bases, and 7 bases lay outside the gene matches. Germline lookup yields CDR1 SNHLY and CDR2 FYNNEI. The CDR3 loop is CASSGQVRGNQPQHF. The CDR3 DNA sequence: TGTGCCAGCAGCGGACAGGTACGGGGCAATCAGCCCCAGCATTTT.

The J gene is TRBJ2-3, the V gene TRBV20-1, with unresolved D. V was cut by 3 bases and J by 6 bases, with 13 bases left in between. In germline, CDR1 is DFQATT, CDR2 SNEGSKA (reference sequence). This CDR3 comprises 13 residues. This CDR3 reads CSASSPVGDTQYF. The CDR3 DNA reads as TGCAGTGCTAGTAGCCCGGTCGGGGATACGCAGTATTTT.

This clone has just one count. V is TRBV7-8 and J is TRBJ1-6; TRBD1 agrees at 8 bases. Trimming took 3 bases from V and 9 from J; bases not matched to a gene: 4. This CDR3 comprises 14 residues. CDR1 is SGHVS, CDR2 FQNEAQ, per germline. The CDR3 sequence is CASSFQDRVSPLHF. The CDR3 nucleotides are TGTGCCAGCAGCTTCCAGGACAGGGTTTCACCCCTCCACTTT.

The chain has TRBV30 and TRBJ1-2, with D possibly matching TRBD1 (6 bases). The CDR3 is 13 amino acids. The V and J ends lost 0 bases and 8 bases respectively, with 13 bases between them. The germline V gene has CDR1 GTSNPN and CDR2 SVGIG (reference sequence). CDR3 nucleotides: TGTGCCTGGAGTGTAGGGGGAGATGGAGGCTACACCTTC. Protein product: CAWSVGGDGGYTF.

This clone appeared a single time. This sample also contains other DNA sequences that code for the same CDR3. The chain couples TRBV5-1 to TRBJ1-5; 8 bases line up with TRBD1. The CDR3 runs to 14 residues. CDR1 is SGHRS and CDR2 is YFSETQ in the germline V gene. V shed 4 bases and J 4 bases; nucleotides not matched to a gene: 4. As DNA, the CDR3 is TGCGCCAGCAGCCCAGGACAGGGAAATCAGCCCCAGCATTTT. Translation gives CASSPGQGNQPQHF.

A note on this clone: This is likely a read error, given that the CDR3 carries no conserved phenylalanine or tryptophan at its end. The genes are TRBV5-1 and TRBJ1-6; D not certain. Germline assignment: CDR1 SGHRS and CDR2 YFSETQ. This CDR3 spans 15 amino acids. V lost 0 bases to trimming and J lost 8 bases, with 12 bases between them. Written as DNA, the CDR3 is TGCGCCAGCAGCTTGGATACTTCTATCCATTCACCCCTCCACCTT. It translates to CASSLDTSIHSPLHL.

The genes are TRBV11-2 and TRBJ2-5; D gene unclear. This CDR3 is built from 13 residues. The germline V and J ends were trimmed by 0 bases and 9 bases, with 11 bases remaining between them. Germline CDR1 SGHAT, CDR2 FQNNGV. CDR3 DNA sequence: TGTGCCAGCAGCTTAGAGTTGTTCGGGTCCCAGTACTTC. Amino acid sequence: CASSLELFGSQYF. Using reference TRBV11-2 and TRBJ2-5 for the parts outside the CDR3, the full variable domain is EAGVAQSPRYKIIEKRQSVAFWCNPISGHATLYWYQQILGQGPKLLIQFQNNGVVDDSQLPKDRFSAERLKGVDSTLKIQPAKLEDSAVYLCASSLELFGSQYFGPGTRLLVL.

This chain connects TRBV6-6 to TRBJ2-3; tentatively, D is TRBD1 (5 bases). The CDR3 extends over 15 amino acids. CDR1 is MNHNY, CDR2 SVGAGI, per germline (reference sequence). V dropped 10 bases and J dropped 4 bases, with 21 bases sitting between them. CDR3 protein: CATPTRAKGADTQYF. The CDR3 coding sequence is TGTGCCACCCCCACCAGGGCGAAAGGAGCAGATACGCAGTATTTT.

This sequence joins TRBV18 and TRBJ2-2; D unresolved. The CDR3 spans 15 residues. V was clipped by 2 bases and J by 0 bases, with 7 bases between them. CDR1 is KGHSH, CDR2 LQKENI, per germline. In DNA, the CDR3 is TGTGCCAGCTCACCAGTGGGCGCGAACACCGGGGAGCTGTTTTTT. Encoded protein: CASSPVGANTGELFF. Drawing the rest from reference TRBV18 and TRBJ2-2, the complete variable domain is NAGVMQNPRHLVRRRGQEARLRCSPMKGHSHVYWYRQLPEEGLKFMVYLQKENIIDESGMPKERFSAEFPKEGPSILRIQQVVRGDSAAYFCASSPVGANTGELFFGEGSRLTVL.

CDR3 region: CASSLPGLMNTEAFF. DNA for the CDR3: TGTGCCAGCAGTCTCCCGGGACTCATGAACACTGAAGCTTTCTTT. The chain couples TRBV28 to TRBJ1-1; tentative D call: TRBD1 (5 bases). Trimming took off 5 bases at V and 0 bases at J, with 13 bases between the two ends. The CDR3 sequence is 15 residues long. The V gene's germline CDR1 is MDHEN and CDR2 SYDVKM.

The gene calls are TRBV7-2 and TRBJ1-1; weak D call: TRBD1 (5 bases). Trimming removed 5 bases at V and 4 bases at J, with 14 bases between. This CDR3 spans 14 amino acids. Per germline, CDR1 SGHTA and CDR2 FQGNSA. The CDR3 DNA reads TGTGCCAGCAGCCCGACAGCCGTGGGCACTGAAGCTTTCTTT. Translating gives CASSPTAVGTEAFF. Combining the CDR3 with reference TRBV7-2 and TRBJ1-1 gives the whole variable domain GAGVSQSPSNKVTEKGKDVELRCDPISGHTALYWYRQSLGQGLEFLIYFQGNSAPDKSGLPSDRFSAERTGGSVSTLTIQRTQQEDSAVYLCASSPTAVGTEAFFGQGTRLTVV.

This rearrangement joins TRBV3-1 (or the pseudogene TRBV3-2) to TRBJ1-6; TRBD1 might be the D (5 bases). CDR1 LGHDT and CDR2 YNNKEL come from the germline V gene (reference sequence). Trimming stripped 1 base from V and 11 bases from J, with 15 bases between. This CDR3 spans 15 amino acids. CDR3 in DNA: TGTGCCAGCAGCCAAGTCGGAGGGGCTGGTCCACCCCTCCACTTT. This encodes CASSQVGGAGPPLHF.

The rearrangement links TRBV5-1 to TRBJ2-5; TRBD1 matches 8 bases. V lost 1 base, J lost 4 bases, and 3 bases stayed unmatched. CDR1 and CDR2 (germline): SGHRS, YFSETQ. This CDR3 contains 14 residues. CDR3 loop: CASSLQGAGETQYF. The CDR3 nucleotides are TGCGCCAGCAGCTTGCAGGGGGCGGGAGAGACCCAGTACTTC.

The chain links TRBV18 to TRBJ1-4, with TRBD1 matching 9 bases. The J segment lost 5 bases and the V segment lost 6 bases, leaving 7 bases of the junction unmatched. The germline V gene has CDR1 KGHSH and CDR2 LQKENI. This CDR3 comprises 15 residues. The CDR3 spells CASSYSGTGNEKLFF. CDR3 in DNA: TGTGCCAGCTCGTATTCGGGGACAGGGAATGAAAAACTGTTTTTT.

The rearrangement uses TRBV19 and TRBJ1-5, with 8 bases that match TRBD1. The J segment lost 7 bases and the V segment lost 5 bases, leaving 7 bases of the junction unmatched. Germline V gene lookup returns CDR1 LNHDA and CDR2 SQIVND (reference sequence). This CDR3 spans 14 amino acids. The CDR3: CASSPQGVGQPQHF. For the CDR3, the DNA is TGTGCCAGTAGTCCACAGGGGGTGGGCCAGCCCCAGCATTTT. Full variable domain (missing parts from reference TRBV19 and TRBJ1-5): DGGITQSPKYLFRKEGQNVTLSCEQNLNHDAMYWYRQDPGQGLRLIYYSQIVNDFQKGDIAEGYSVSREKKESFPLTVTSAQKNPTAFYLCASSPQGVGQPQHFGDGTRLSIL.

The chain has TRBV2 and TRBJ1-4; a weak D match, TRBD1 (6 bases). The CDR3 contains 13 residues. V lost 6 bases and J 8 bases, leaving 13 bases between the germline ends. Germline V lookup: CDR1 SNHLY, CDR2 FYNNEI. CDR3 sequence reads: CASREDSTEKLFF. CDR3 coding DNA: TGTGCCAGCAGGGAGGACAGCACAGAAAAACTGTTTTTT.

The rearrangement links TRBV12-3 or TRBV12-4 to TRBJ1-2; perhaps TRBD1 as D (6 bases). V was pared by 5 bases and J by 8 bases, with 15 bases between. The length of the CDR3 is 13 residues. The CDR3 spells CASSITGLRGYTF. The CDR3 DNA is TGTGCCAGCAGTATAACAGGGCTGAGGGGCTACACCTTC.

This CDR3 is CASSLARPSSGYTF. The CDR3 region has the DNA TGTGCCAGCAGCTTAGCGCGTCCCTCTTCTGGCTACACCTTC. This sequence joins TRBV7-2 and TRBJ1-2; no clear D. Germline CDR1 and CDR2: SGHTA and FQGNSA. Trimming shortened V by 0 bases and J by 7 bases, and 12 bases separated the two germline ends. The CDR3 runs to 14 residues.

J is TRBJ2-1 and V is TRBV2, with 9 nucleotides matching TRBD2. V dropped 7 bases and J dropped 4; count of bases not matched to a gene: 5. CDR1 is SNHLY and CDR2 is FYNNEI in the germline V gene. The CDR3 sequence is 14 residues long. The CDR3 reads CASKGAGGYNEQFF. Here the CDR3 DNA reads TGTGCCAGCAAGGGAGCGGGGGGATACAATGAGCAGTTCTTC.

CDR3 in DNA: TGCAGCGGACTGTGGCAGAGCACAGATACGCAGTATTTT. This sequence encodes CSGLWQSTDTQYF. The rearrangement links TRBV29-1 to TRBJ2-3; D is uncertain. Germline V CDR1 and CDR2: SQVTM, ANQGSEA. This CDR3 has 13 amino acids. V dropped 7 bases and J dropped 0 bases, with 11 bases sitting between them.

This clone was recorded once. The rearrangement links TRBV30 to TRBJ1-1, with TRBD1 identical over 7 bases. CDR1 is GTSNPN, CDR2 SVGIG, per germline (reference sequence). There are 13 residues in the CDR3. J gave up 1 base and V 5 bases, and 4 bases lay outside the gene matches. CDR3 sequence (DNA): TGTGCCTGGTCCGGGACAGAGAACACTGAAGCTTTCTTT. Protein product: CAWSGTENTEAFF.

V is TRBV9 and J is TRBJ1-1, with D perhaps TRBD1 (6 bases). The CDR3 runs 15 residues. The V end was cut by 0 bases, the J end by 1 base, with 10 bases between. Germline values: CDR1 SGDLS, CDR2 YYNGEE. The CDR3 bases are TGTGCCAGCAGCGTAGACCGGACAGAGAACACTGAAGCTTTCTTT. Translated, it gives CASSVDRTENTEAFF.